This entry lists 22 T cell receptor beta chains sequenced from one sample in a study of T cell clones after liver transplantation. Method: immunoSEQ multiplex PCR; TCRdb's copy keeps in-frame clones and lacks some. The sample includes tens of thousands of clones, 80% to 95% of them seen just once. The sequencing used CD4+ T cells from blood, collected less than 28 months after liver transplant. These receptors originate from a human patient who received a liver transplant. Part of the T cells may come from the graft donor.

This clone has just one count. This chain joins TRBV7-2 and TRBJ1-1, with D possibly being TRBD1 (5 bases). Germline V CDR1 and CDR2: SGHTA, FQGNSA. V lost 6 bases and J 1 base, leaving 9 bases between the germline ends. The CDR3 spans 13 residues. Here the CDR3 reads CASRSQGNTEAFF. In DNA form, the CDR3 reads TGTGCCAGCAGGTCCCAGGGGAACACTGAAGCTTTCTTT.

The V gene is TRBV28, the J gene TRBJ2-5; 12 nucleotides match TRBD2. The germline CDR1 and CDR2 sequences are MDHEN and SYDVKM. Trimming cost V 5 bases and J 4 bases; bases outside gene matches: 2. The CDR3 is 14 residues long. The CDR3 loop reads CASSPSGRGETQYF. The DNA of the CDR3 is TGTGCCAGCAGTCCTAGCGGGAGGGGAGAGACCCAGTACTTC.

This chain joins TRBV11-2 and TRBJ2-1; D remains ambiguous. The V end was cut by 1 base, the J end by 9 bases, with 16 bases between. This CDR3 comprises 15 residues. Germline V lookup: CDR1 SGHAT, CDR2 FQNNGV. As DNA, the CDR3 is TGTGCCAGCAGCTTAGGGAGAGTGGGCTGGAGTGAGCAGTTCTTC. It codes for CASSLGRVGWSEQFF. Based on the CDR3 plus reference TRBV11-2 and TRBJ2-1, the full variable domain is EAGVAQSPRYKIIEKRQSVAFWCNPISGHATLYWYQQILGQGPKLLIQFQNNGVVDDSQLPKDRFSAERLKGVDSTLKIQPAKLEDSAVYLCASSLGRVGWSEQFFGPGTRLTVL.

This clone occurred a few times. CDR3 DNA: TGTGCCAGCAGTTTTTATCGAGGGGATCGGGTCGGGCCTGAAGCTTTCTTT. Translating gives CASSFYRGDRVGPEAFF. The chain links TRBV27 to TRBJ1-1; possibly TRBD1 for D (5 bases). Germline CDR1 is MNHEY and CDR2 is SMNVEV (reference sequence). The germline V and J ends were trimmed by 3 bases and 6 bases, with 23 bases remaining between them. CDR3 size: 17 residues.

The chain is built from TRBV4-3 and TRBJ1-5; D call uncertain. Trimming cost V 0 bases and J 9 bases, with 18 bases left between them. Germline CDR1 and CDR2: LGHNA and YSLEER. CDR3 length equals 16 residues. CDR3 loop: CASSQERTELYGPQHF. The CDR3, as DNA: TGCGCCAGCAGCCAAGAAAGGACGGAACTATATGGGCCCCAGCATTTT.

V and J are TRBV9 and TRBJ2-1; possible D gene TRBD2, 5 bases. V was cut by 4 bases and J by 0 bases, with 11 bases left in between. The germline V gene encodes CDR1 SGDLS and CDR2 YYNGEE. The CDR3 is made up of 15 amino acids. The CDR3: CASSRSESSYNEQFF. The CDR3 DNA reads TGTGCCAGCAGCCGTAGCGAGAGCTCCTACAATGAGCAGTTCTTC. Using reference TRBV9 and TRBJ2-1 for the parts outside the CDR3, the full variable domain is DSGVTQTPKHLITATGQRVTLRCSPRSGDLSVYWYQQSLDQGLQFLIQYYNGEERAKGNILERFSAQQFPDLHSELNLSSLELGDSALYFCASSRSESSYNEQFFGPGTRLTVL.

The J gene is TRBJ1-5, the V gene TRBV7-2; D remains unclear. The CDR3 totals 15 residues. The V and J ends lost 4 bases and 0 bases respectively, with 10 bases between them. Per the germline V gene, CDR1 is SGHTA and CDR2 is FQGNSA. This CDR3 is CASSSHTNSNQPQHF. The CDR3 DNA follows: TGTGCCAGCAGCTCACACACCAATAGCAATCAGCCCCAGCATTTT. Using reference TRBV7-2 and TRBJ1-5 for the parts outside the CDR3, the full variable domain is GAGVSQSPSNKVTEKGKDVELRCDPISGHTALYWYRQSLGQGLEFLIYFQGNSAPDKSGLPSDRFSAERTGGSVSTLTIQRTQQEDSAVYLCASSSHTNSNQPQHFGDGTRLSIL.

This chain uses TRBV5-6 with TRBJ2-6; D might be TRBD1 or TRBD2, each matching 5 bases. The CDR3 has 17 amino acids. V lost 1 base, J lost 2 bases, and 13 bases lay in between. CDR1 SGHDT and CDR2 YYEEEE come from the germline V gene. CDR3 nucleotide sequence: TGTGCCAGCAGCTTGATACAGAGGGGTCCTGGGGCCAACGTCCTGACTTTC. It is translated as CASSLIQRGPGANVLTF.

The chain is built from TRBV29-1 and TRBJ2-4, with TRBD2 identical over 10 bases. The CDR3 runs 14 residues. V gave up 6 bases and J gave up 7 bases; unmatched junction bases: 9. Per the germline V gene, CDR1 is SQVTM and CDR2 is ANQGSEA. CDR3 coding DNA: TGCAGCGTGACCTCTAGCGGGAGCTATAACATTCAGTACTTC. Protein: CSVTSSGSYNIQYF.

This chain connects TRBV7-3 to TRBJ2-5; D could derive from TRBD1 or TRBD2 (5 bases each). Looked up from germline, CDR1 is SGHTA and CDR2 is FQGTGA. V was pared by 2 bases and J by 4 bases, with 11 bases between. The CDR3 length is 14 residues. The CDR3 reads CASSLDVGGETQYF. CDR3 sequence (DNA): TGTGCCAGCAGCTTAGACGTTGGGGGAGAGACCCAGTACTTC.

In its sample, this clone was seen a few times. The V gene is TRBV4-1, the J gene TRBJ2-1, with 7 bases lining up with TRBD1. The V gene end was trimmed by 1 base and the J gene end by 2 bases; junction bases not matched to a gene: 2. Germline V gene data show CDR1 as MGHRA and CDR2 as YSYEKL. This CDR3 contains 15 residues. The CDR3 reads CASSQGGTAYNEQFF. DNA for the CDR3: TGCGCCAGCAGCCAAGGTGGGACAGCCTACAATGAGCAGTTCTTC.

The rearrangement joins TRBV19 to TRBJ1-2, with D hard to call. Germline values: CDR1 LNHDA, CDR2 SQIVND (reference sequence). V was trimmed by 6 bases and J by 4 bases, leaving 12 bases between them. The CDR3 has 13 residues. In nucleotides, the CDR3 is TGTGCCAGTAGGTGGGGAGAGGGCTATGGCTACACCTTC. It codes for CASRWGEGYGYTF.

The V and J genes are TRBV5-4 and TRBJ2-7; 7 bases are a match to TRBD2. With V trimmed by 3 bases and J by 6 bases, 6 bases remained unmatched. CDR1 SGHNT and CDR2 YYREEE come from the germline V gene (reference sequence). The CDR3 totals 13 residues. The CDR3 DNA reads TGTGCCAGCAGCTCCGGGAGGTGGTCCGAGCAGTACTTC. Residues: CASSSGRWSEQYF.

V and J are TRBV27 and TRBJ2-5; no clear D. Gene TRBJ2-7 matches the end of the DNA better, so the J call may be wrong. This CDR3 contains 13 residues. Germline V gene sequence: CDR1 MNHEY, CDR2 SMNVEV (reference sequence). The CDR3 reads CASSLLGTYEQYF. DNA of the CDR3: TGTGCCAGCAGTTTATTGGGGACCTACGAGCAGTACTTC.

This clone was seen once. The genes are TRBV15 and TRBJ2-5, with a possible D match to TRBD2 (6 bases). The CDR3 sequence is 16 residues long. Trimming shortened V by 0 bases and J by 5 bases, and 16 bases separated the two germline ends. Germline CDR1 reads LNHNV; CDR2 reads YYDKDF (reference sequence). CDR3 coding DNA: TGTGCCACCAGCAGAGATCGAGCGGGCGGGACTGAGACCCAGTACTTC. Its translation: CATSRDRAGGTETQYF.

V gene TRBV5-6 combines with J gene TRBJ1-2; D not certain. Trimming stripped 3 bases from V and 3 bases from J, with 12 bases between. The CDR3 has 14 amino acids. Per germline, CDR1 SGHDT and CDR2 YYEEEE. The CDR3 nucleotides read TGTGCCAGCAGCTCCACAACAGCTTACTATGGCTACACCTTC. As protein: CASSSTTAYYGYTF.

J is TRBJ2-2 and V is TRBV5-1; D gene uncertain. This CDR3 spans 12 amino acids. The V gene lost 5 bases and the J gene lost 1 base, with 3 bases spanning the gap. Germline assignment: CDR1 SGHRS and CDR2 YFSETQ. CDR3 DNA sequence: TGCGCCAGCAGACAGAACACCGGGGAGCTGTTTTTT. Encoded protein: CASRQNTGELFF. Drawing the rest from reference TRBV5-1 and TRBJ2-2, the complete variable domain is KAGVTQTPRYLIKTRGQQVTLSCSPISGHRSVSWYQQTPGQGLQFLFEYFSETQRNKGNFPGRFSGRQFSNSRSEMNVSTLELGDSALYLCASRQNTGELFFGEGSRLTVL.

V and J are TRBV4-2 and TRBJ2-1; D is possibly TRBD1 or TRBD2 (7 bases each). The CDR3 is 16 amino acids. CDR1 is LGHNA and CDR2 is YNFKEQ in the germline V gene. The V gene lost 4 bases and the J gene lost 4 bases, with 17 bases spanning the gap. In DNA, the CDR3 is TGTGCCAGCAGCCCGGGGGAGGGGGCCCCGTACAATGAGCAGTTCTTC. Its protein product is CASSPGEGAPYNEQFF.

The chain combines TRBV5-1 with TRBJ1-5, with a weak D call TRBD1 (5 bases). Trimming stripped 2 bases from V and 3 bases from J, with 12 bases between. Germline V gene lookup returns CDR1 SGHRS and CDR2 YFSETQ. The CDR3 extends over 15 amino acids. The CDR3 reads CASSLSGADNQPQHF. For the CDR3, the DNA is TGCGCCAGCAGCTTATCCGGGGCCGACAATCAGCCCCAGCATTTT.

This rearrangement joins TRBV5-6 to TRBJ2-7, with no clear D. Trimming pared 4 bases from V and 4 bases from J, leaving 12 bases between. In germline, CDR1 is SGHDT, CDR2 YYEEEE. This CDR3 contains 13 residues. The CDR3 loop is CASSGVGRYEQYF. The DNA of the CDR3 is TGTGCCAGCAGCGGCGTCGGACGTTACGAGCAGTACTTC.

This chain connects TRBV9 to TRBJ2-5; 10 positions match TRBD1. The germline V gene has CDR1 SGDLS and CDR2 YYNGEE. J gave up 5 bases and V 6 bases, and 10 bases lay outside the gene matches. This CDR3 has 15 residues. CDR3 loop: CASNRQGAPLETQYF. The CDR3 DNA reads TGTGCCAGCAACCGACAGGGGGCGCCCCTGGAGACCCAGTACTTC.

The chain is built from TRBV29-1 and TRBJ1-1; possible D gene TRBD1, 6 bases. Trimming took off 5 bases at V and 4 bases at J, with 11 bases between the two ends. This CDR3 is built from 12 residues. Germline loops: CDR1 SQVTM, CDR2 ANQGSEA. CDR3 DNA: TGCAGCGTTACAGGGAGTTTCACTGAAGCTTTCTTT. This gives the protein CSVTGSFTEAFF. The full variable domain, with the rest looked up from reference TRBV29-1 and TRBJ1-1, is SAVISQKPSRDICQRGTSLTIQCQVDSQVTMMFWYRQQPGQSLTLIATANQGSEATYESGFVIDKFPISRPNLTFSTLTVSNMSPEDSSIYLCSVTGSFTEAFFGQGTRLTVV.